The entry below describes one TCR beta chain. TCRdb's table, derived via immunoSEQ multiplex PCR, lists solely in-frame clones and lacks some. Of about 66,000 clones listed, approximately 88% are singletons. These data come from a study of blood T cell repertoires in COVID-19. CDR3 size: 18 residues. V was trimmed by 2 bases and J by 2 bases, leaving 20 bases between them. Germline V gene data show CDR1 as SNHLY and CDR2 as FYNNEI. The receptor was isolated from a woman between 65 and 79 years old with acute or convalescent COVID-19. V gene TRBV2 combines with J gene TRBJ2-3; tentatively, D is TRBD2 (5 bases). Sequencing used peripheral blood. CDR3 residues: CASSEPLLARTPTDTQYF. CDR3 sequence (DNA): TGTGCCAGCAGTGAACCCCTTCTAGCTAGGACCCCCACAGATACGCAGTATTTT. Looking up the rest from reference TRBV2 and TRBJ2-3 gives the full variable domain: EPEVTQTPSHQVTQMGQEVILRCVPISNHLYFYWYRQILGQKVEFLVSFYNNEISEKSEIFDDQFSVERPDGSNFTLKIRSTKLEDSAMYFCASSEPLLARTPTDTQYFGPGTRLTVL.